The 11 T cell receptor beta chains below all came from one sample that was sequenced in a study of CD8 T cells in ankylosing spondylitis. MiXCR, run by TCRdb on the 5' RACE reads, gives a single entry per CDR3 protein. The table has 100,000 to 150,000 distinct CDR3 sequences, roughly a sixth seen once; the top ten hold approximately 33%. Overall study findings and caveats: Characteristic, it appeared, of ankylosing spondylitis blood was a TCR beta motif of eight highly homologous variants.

The antigens of these receptors remain unknown. Input material: blood, either unsorted or a sorted T cell fraction (not recorded which). Receptors were obtained from a male donor with ankylosing spondylitis.

In this sample, this clonotype turned up a few times. The CDR3 DNA is TGTGCCAGCAGCGGTGGGACCTCTAAGGGGGGTGAAGCTTTCTTT. It specifies CASSGGTSKGGEAFF. V usage is TRBV11-2 and J usage is TRBJ1-1; the D gene is possibly TRBD1 (6 bases). CDR1 and CDR2 from the germline V gene are SGHAT and FQNNGV. The CDR3 extends over 15 amino acids. V lost 5 bases and J 7 bases, leaving 20 bases between the germline ends. Looking up the rest from reference TRBV11-2 and TRBJ1-1 gives the full variable domain: EAGVAQSPRYKIIEKRQSVAFWCNPISGHATLYWYQQILGQGPKLLIQFQNNGVVDDSQLPKDRFSAERLKGVDSTLKIQPAKLEDSAVYLCASSGGTSKGGEAFFGQGTRLTVV.

The table lists this clonotype with many counts. V and J are TRBV7-2 and TRBJ2-7; D is undetermined. This CDR3 has 14 amino acids. V lost 1 base and J 2 bases, leaving 9 bases between the germline ends. The germline V gene encodes CDR1 SGHTA and CDR2 FQGNSA. This chain's CDR3 is CASSLEDAAYEQYF. As DNA, the CDR3 is TGTGCCAGCAGCTTAGAGGACGCCGCCTACGAGCAGTACTTC.

This clonotype showed up just a few times. V usage is TRBV29-1 and J usage is TRBJ1-2; D perhaps matches TRBD1 (6 bases). The V end lost 3 bases, the J end lost 4 bases, and 9 bases lay between the germline ends. The germline gives CDR1 SQVTM, CDR2 ANQGSEA. The length of the CDR3 is 12 residues. CDR3 bases: TGCAGCGTTGATGGGACACTCTATGGCTACACCTTC. Residues: CSVDGTLYGYTF.

This chain joins TRBV2 and TRBJ2-6; the match to TRBD2 covers 12 bases. This CDR3 spans 17 amino acids. Trimming removed 10 bases from V and 0 bases from J; junction bases left unmatched: 7. Germline values: CDR1 SNHLY, CDR2 FYNNEI. The CDR3 sequence: CATKTSGGISGANVLTF. The DNA for the CDR3 is TGTGCCACCAAGACTAGCGGGGGCATCTCTGGGGCCAACGTCCTGACTTTC.

The rearrangement joins TRBV5-5 to TRBJ2-1, with D unclear. The CDR3 runs 14 residues. CDR1 SGHKS and CDR2 YYEKEE come from the germline V gene (reference sequence). Deletions cut 2 bases from V and 0 bases from J, with 6 bases between. CDR3 in amino acids: CASSFESSYNEQFF. The CDR3 nucleotides read TGTGCCAGCAGCTTTGAGAGCTCCTACAATGAGCAGTTCTTC. Complete variable domain (other parts from reference TRBV5-5 and TRBJ2-1): DAGVTQSPTHLIKTRGQQVTLRCSPISGHKSVSWYQQVLGQGPQFIFQYYEKEERGRGNFPDRFSARQFPNYSSELNVNALLLGDSALYLCASSFESSYNEQFFGPGTRLTVL.

This clonotype was picked up a small number of times. V is TRBV20-1 and J is TRBJ1-1; D is perhaps TRBD1 (5 bases). Germline V gene lookup returns CDR1 DFQATT and CDR2 SNEGSKA (reference sequence). Deletions cut 0 bases from V and 5 bases from J, with 16 bases between. CDR3 size: 15 residues. CDR3 DNA sequence: TGCAGTGCTAGAGATATCGGGAAGTCAGGGACTGAAGCTTTCTTT. This codes for CSARDIGKSGTEAFF.

The gene calls are TRBV7-9 and TRBJ2-7; D may match TRBD1 or TRBD2 (5 bases each). V lost 5 bases and J lost 3, with 14 bases in between. The CDR3 has 14 residues. Looked up from germline, CDR1 is SEHNR and CDR2 is FQNEAQ (reference sequence). CDR3 DNA sequence: TGTGCCAGCAGCCCAGTGGGACGAGACTACGAGCAGTACTTC. Amino acid sequence: CASSPVGRDYEQYF.

The table lists this clonotype with many counts. The chain has TRBV12-3 or TRBV12-4 and TRBJ1-1; D not resolved. V lost 2 bases and J lost 2, with 6 bases in between. This CDR3 has 13 amino acids. The CDR3 DNA is TGTGCCAGCAGTTTATCCTTTAACACTGAAGCTTTCTTT. It codes for CASSLSFNTEAFF.

This clonotype was counted at least ten times. The chain joins TRBV6-5 to TRBJ1-1, with D uncertain. This CDR3 spans 12 amino acids. V was clipped by 8 bases and J by 5 bases, with 12 bases between them. CDR1 is MNHEY, CDR2 SVGAGI, per germline. The CDR3 sequence is CASGITATEAFF. The CDR3, as DNA: TGTGCCAGCGGTATCACCGCGACTGAAGCTTTCTTT.

The chain uses TRBV4-1 and TRBJ2-6; no clear D. CDR1 and CDR2 from the germline V gene are MGHRA and YSYEKL. V was cut by 1 base and J by 3 bases, with 1 base left in between. The CDR3 has 13 amino acids. The CDR3 here is CASSQGGANVLTF. The CDR3 bases are TGCGCCAGCAGCCAAGGTGGGGCCAACGTCCTGACTTTC.

This clonotype has a count of ten or more. The rearrangement links TRBV9 to TRBJ2-1, with 11 positions matching TRBD2. The germline gives CDR1 SGDLS, CDR2 YYNGEE. This CDR3 has 16 amino acids. Germline trimming cut 4 bases from V and 6 bases from J; bases unmatched to any gene: 9. The CDR3 nucleotides are TGTGCCAGCAGCTCCCCTTTAGCGGGAGGGGGCAATGAGCAGTTCTTC. It is translated as CASSSPLAGGGNEQFF.